The 2 T cell receptor beta chains given below trace back to one sample, sequenced in a study of T-cell reconstitution after alpha-beta-depleted transplantation in children. Researchers prepared the TCRbeta library using unique molecular identifiers, the study reports. One entry per CDR3 protein results from TCRdb running MiXCR on the PCR reads. The sample contains 640,000 or so distinct CDR3 sequences, 16% of which appear only once. Sequenced here: PBMCs from the stem cell graft donor, sampled from the stem cell graft. These receptors were obtained from a human donor who donated a stem cell graft to a child with acute myeloid leukemia.

This clonotype showed up many times. The gene calls are TRBV29-1 and TRBJ2-5, with a possible D match to TRBD2 (5 bases). The CDR3 has 11 amino acids. V lost 7 bases, J lost 5 bases, and 11 bases lay in between. In germline, CDR1 is SQVTM, CDR2 ANQGSEA. CDR3 nucleotides: TGCAGCGGAGGGTTGGGCGAGACCCAGTACTTC. This gives the protein CSGGLGETQYF.

The rearrangement joins TRBV5-4 to TRBJ2-3; D might be TRBD1 or TRBD2, each matching 5 bases. Germline CDR1 reads SGHNT; CDR2 reads YYREEE (reference sequence). V lost 4 bases to trimming and J lost 2 bases, with 17 bases between them. The CDR3 runs to 16 residues. CDR3 loop: CASSTGTADNTDTQYF. The CDR3 nucleotides are TGTGCCAGCAGCACTGGGACGGCAGATAACACAGATACGCAGTATTTT.